This TCR beta chain was documented in a study of technical replicates of blood from a handful of donors. The CDR3 loop spans 14 amino acids. V lost 0 bases, J lost 6 bases, and 11 bases lay in between. From germline, CDR1 is SNHLY and CDR2 FYNNEI. Assay: immunoSEQ multiplex PCR; the TCRdb copy retains only in-frame clones and omits some. The table lists almost 65,000 clones, approximately 86% of them singletons, with more than 4.5% in the top ten. What was sequenced was PBMCs. The clonotype originates from a human donor in good health. Some clones in this sample may be carry-over from other donors' samples. This chain links TRBV2 with TRBJ1-2; no clear D. CDR3 in DNA: TGTGCCAGCAGTGAAGCGCTTTGGAGGAATGGCTACACCTTC. Translating it yields CASSEALWRNGYTF.